Presented here are 12 T cell receptor beta chains from one specimen sequenced in a study of neurological immune-mediated disorders. TCRdb reanalysed the 5' RACE reads using MiXCR and keeps one entry per CDR3 protein. The sample yields 45,000 or so distinct CDR3 sequences, just over 3% seen once. The specimen sequenced was PBMCs. These receptors all come from a woman in her fifties or sixties with multiple sclerosis.

About this clonotype: A clone one base away is much larger, so this may be a read error. The gene calls are TRBV4-2 and TRBJ2-2; no reliable D call. The CDR3 has 15 amino acids. From germline, CDR1 is LGHNA and CDR2 YNFKEQ. CDR3 DNA: TGTGCCAGCAGCCTCTTACTGACGAACACCGGTGAGCTGTTTTTT. It specifies CASSLLLTNTGELFF.

The chain carries TRBV19 and TRBJ2-7; weak D call: TRBD1 (6 bases). CDR1 and CDR2 from the germline V gene are LNHDA and SQIVND (reference sequence). V lost 4 bases and J lost 5, with 12 bases in between. CDR3 size: 13 residues. The CDR3 DNA reads as TGTGCCAGTAGTAAATATACAGGGAACGAGCAGTACTTC. Amino acids: CASSKYTGNEQYF.

This clonotype counts as large. V gene TRBV11-2 combines with J gene TRBJ1-1, with 8 bases fitting TRBD1. In germline, CDR1 is SGHAT, CDR2 FQNNGV. J lost 7 bases, V lost 5 bases, and 6 bases had no gene match. This CDR3 is 13 amino acids long. This chain's CDR3 is CASSIDRGIEAFF. The DNA of the CDR3 is TGTGCCAGCAGCATCGACAGGGGAATTGAAGCTTTCTTT.

This clonotype has a count of ten or more. V gene TRBV5-1 combines with J gene TRBJ1-1; 10 bases fit TRBD1. CDR3 length equals 14 residues. Germline V gene sequence: CDR1 SGHRS, CDR2 YFSETQ. Germline trimming cut 8 bases from V and 3 bases from J; bases unmatched to any gene: 7. The DNA of the CDR3 is TGCGCCAGTCGGAAGGACAGGGGGGACACTGAAGCTTTCTTT. Translation: CASRKDRGDTEAFF.

This clonotype was observed at least ten times. This chain links TRBV7-9 with TRBJ1-1; D is unresolved. CDR3 size: 15 residues. From germline, CDR1 is SEHNR and CDR2 FQNEAQ (reference sequence). V gave up 5 bases and J gave up 1 base, with 14 bases separating them. CDR3 bases: TGTGCCAGCAGCCCCGGACCGGGTTGGAACACTGAAGCTTTCTTT. It encodes CASSPGPGWNTEAFF.

This clonotype was observed at least ten times. The chain is built from TRBV20-1 and TRBJ1-5; no firm D call. The germline CDR1 and CDR2 sequences are DFQATT and SNEGSKA (reference sequence). Trimming shortened V by 6 bases and J by 1 base, and 13 bases separated the two germline ends. The CDR3 is 14 residues long. In DNA form, the CDR3 reads TGCAGTGCCGCCGCGGGTTTGAGCAATCAGCCCCAGCATTTT. This encodes CSAAAGLSNQPQHF.

This clonotype was found many times. This chain links TRBV5-1 with TRBJ2-5; TRBD2 aligns across 9 bases. The CDR3 covers 15 residues. Unmatched junction bases numbered 7, after V lost 3 bases and J lost 4 bases. CDR1 SGHRS and CDR2 YFSETQ come from the germline V gene. The DNA for the CDR3 is TGCGCCAGCAGCTCGGGGGCTAGCGGGACAGAGACCCAGTACTTC. Translated, it gives CASSSGASGTETQYF.

This clonotype has ten or more counts. CDR3 sequence (DNA): TGCAGTGCCCTGACAGGAGATACGCAGTATTTT. This gives the protein CSALTGDTQYF. The chain uses TRBV20-1 and TRBJ2-3, with D perhaps matching TRBD1 (6 bases). CDR1 DFQATT and CDR2 SNEGSKA come from the germline V gene (reference sequence). The CDR3 sequence is 11 residues long. The V and J ends lost 6 bases and 5 bases respectively, with 9 bases between them.

This clonotype has at least ten counts. V and J are TRBV6-6 and TRBJ2-2, with D possibly being TRBD1 or TRBD2 (6 bases each). The V gene lost 0 bases and the J gene lost 6 bases, with 14 bases spanning the gap. CDR1 MNHNY and CDR2 SVGAGI come from the germline V gene (reference sequence). The CDR3 extends over 16 amino acids. The CDR3 spells CASSYSMGGEAGELFF. CDR3 nucleotides: TGTGCCAGCAGTTACTCGATGGGGGGCGAAGCCGGGGAGCTGTTTTTT.

This clonotype has a count of ten or more. This rearrangement joins TRBV5-5 to TRBJ2-5; TRBD1 aligns across 8 bases. Per the germline V gene, CDR1 is SGHKS and CDR2 is YYEKEE (reference sequence). The length of the CDR3 is 14 residues. V lost 4 bases and J lost 5; bases outside the gene matches: 7. The CDR3 here is CASSPFQGAETQYF. CDR3 in DNA: TGTGCCAGCAGCCCTTTCCAGGGGGCTGAGACCCAGTACTTC.

This clonotype showed up many times. The V gene is TRBV29-1, the J gene TRBJ2-2, with unresolved D. In germline, CDR1 is SQVTM, CDR2 ANQGSEA. This CDR3 region has 12 residues. This CDR3 reads CSIHEGTGELFF. The CDR3 DNA follows: TGCAGTATCCATGAAGGCACCGGGGAGCTGTTTTTT.

This clonotype was recorded many times. This chain connects TRBV11-2 to TRBJ2-1, with D possibly TRBD2 on 5 matching bases. The germline CDR1 and CDR2 sequences are SGHAT and FQNNGV. Trimming stripped 4 bases from V and 4 bases from J, with 20 bases between. The CDR3 length is 17 residues. The CDR3 loop reads CASSSPNGVSSYNEQFF. CDR3 bases: TGTGCCAGCAGCTCACCAAACGGGGTCTCGTCATACAATGAGCAGTTCTTC.